The 10 T cell receptor beta chains below all came from one sample that was sequenced in a study of beta chain features in type 1 diabetes (dated by TCRdb to the late 2010s). Broad study findings and their caveats: Type 1 diabetes patients showed a moderate but significant shortening of TCRB CDR3 length in all four CD4+ subsets.

These receptors' targets are unknown. The protocol used for the library was the immunoSEQ multiplex PCR assay. The High Capacity cDNA Reverse Transcription Kit was used to reverse transcribe all of the isolated RNA, meaning that expressed TCRB transcripts were what got sequenced. TCRdb obtained this table from immuneACCESS and retained in-frame rearrangements with V and J assigned. These tables miss some clones; where compared with another copy, unresolved V genes account for less than half of the shortfall, and the remainder is unexplained. Within this sample are tens of thousands of clones, with approximately 60% of them counted one time only. The ten largest clonotypes hold less than 2% of the sample. The sequenced sample was Tregs from blood. The sample's cell subset or site label, decoded: regulatory CD4+ T cells. The receptors shown here come from a man aged 25 to 40 with type 1 diabetes. Some clones in this sample may be carry-over from other donors' samples.

The V gene is TRBV5-1, the J gene TRBJ2-5, with D possibly matching TRBD1 (6 bases). The CDR3 totals 16 residues. Germline V gene lookup returns CDR1 SGHRS and CDR2 YFSETQ. The V gene lost 1 base and the J gene lost 5 bases, with 18 bases spanning the gap. CDR3 sequence (DNA): TGCGCCAGCAGCTTGCCCCTACAGGGATTGATGGAGACCCAGTACTTC. This sequence encodes CASSLPLQGLMETQYF.

The V gene is TRBV5-1, the J gene TRBJ2-7; 9 bases fit TRBD1. Unmatched junction bases numbered 5, after V lost 2 bases and J lost 5 bases. The CDR3 is 14 amino acids. Looked up from germline, CDR1 is SGHRS and CDR2 is YFSETQ. The CDR3 is CASSFGQGTHEQYF. In DNA form, the CDR3 reads TGCGCCAGCAGCTTCGGACAGGGGACCCACGAGCAGTACTTC.

The rearrangement uses TRBV6-1 and TRBJ1-1; TRBD1 matches at 7 bases. The length of the CDR3 is 12 residues. V dropped 6 bases and J dropped 10; count of bases not matched to a gene: 8. Germline V gene sequence: CDR1 MNHNS, CDR2 SASEGT. The CDR3 sequence: CASRLQGRGAFF. In nucleotides, the CDR3 is TGTGCCAGCAGACTACAGGGGAGAGGAGCTTTCTTT.

This chain links TRBV27 with TRBJ2-3, with a possible D match to TRBD2 (5 bases). The CDR3 runs 13 residues. Deletions cut 2 bases from V and 10 bases from J, with 13 bases between. Germline V gives CDR1 MNHEY, CDR2 SMNVEV (reference sequence). CDR3 sequence: CASSLMGADSQYF. The CDR3 DNA reads TGTGCCAGCAGTTTAATGGGTGCGGACTCGCAGTATTTT.

This chain connects TRBV10-3 to TRBJ2-5, with TRBD2 as a possible D gene (5 bases). Germline loops: CDR1 ENHRY, CDR2 SYGVKD. The CDR3 covers 13 residues. This CDR3 is CATKEGNQETQYF. The CDR3 DNA follows: TGTGCGACTAAGGAAGGGAACCAAGAGACCCAGTACTTC.

V is TRBV5-4 and J is TRBJ2-1, with D possibly being TRBD1 (6 bases). The V and J ends lost 0 bases and 8 bases respectively, with 9 bases between them. Germline lookup yields CDR1 SGHNT and CDR2 YYREEE (reference sequence). The CDR3 contains 13 residues. The CDR3 nucleotides read TGTGCCAGCAGCTTGGCAGGGGCGGATGAGCAGTTCTTC. It codes for CASSLAGADEQFF.

In this sample, this clone turned up a few times. The chain combines TRBV29-1 with TRBJ2-7; 8 nucleotides line up with TRBD1. This CDR3 has 13 residues. Trimming at V came to 6 bases and at J to 0 bases, leaving 4 bases not matched to a gene. Germline CDR1 and CDR2: SQVTM and ANQGSEA. DNA for the CDR3: TGCAGCGTACAGGGGGTCTACTCCTACGAGCAGTACTTC. As protein: CSVQGVYSYEQYF.

The rearrangement uses TRBV6-1 and TRBJ2-1; 7 bases align to TRBD1. Germline V gene data show CDR1 as MNHNS and CDR2 as SASEGT. The CDR3 is 14 residues long. The trim removed 6 bases at V and 7 bases at J, leaving 9 bases unmatched. The CDR3 is CASRQYRGLNEQFF. CDR3 coding DNA: TGTGCCAGCAGACAATACAGGGGCCTGAATGAGCAGTTCTTC.

This clone was counted a few times. The chain recombines TRBV4-3 with TRBJ1-5; 7 nucleotides align to TRBD1. Germline trimming cut 0 bases from V and 2 bases from J; bases unmatched to any gene: 4. This CDR3 has 16 residues. Germline V CDR1 and CDR2: LGHNA, YSLEER. This chain's CDR3 is CASSQDLRGRNQPQHF. In DNA, the CDR3 is TGCGCCAGCAGCCAAGATCTAAGGGGGCGCAATCAGCCCCAGCATTTT.

The chain links TRBV4-1 to TRBJ2-1; D is uncertain. Trimming stripped 3 bases from V and 9 bases from J, with 12 bases between. The CDR3 has 13 residues. Looked up from germline, CDR1 is MGHRA and CDR2 is YSYEKL. The CDR3 loop is CASSQRGVVEQFF. The CDR3 coding sequence is TGCGCCAGCAGCCAGAGAGGAGTGGTTGAGCAGTTCTTC.